A selection of T cell receptor beta chains follows, all from one sample in a study of cytomegalovirus exposure and HLA in healthy donors. The table came from immunoSEQ multiplex PCR; TCRdb's copy has only in-frame clones and leaves some out. The table lists about 90,000 clones, over 55% of them singletons. Input material: PBMCs. These receptor sequences come from a woman in her late teens or twenties in good health and CMV-seropositive. The CDR3 runs from the conserved cysteine through the conserved F or W. The D gene is left open where the match is weak. Clone sizes are given selectively: once, few, many, or a class where the clone is expanded.

j_gene,len,abundance,d_gene,v_gene,CDR3nt,CDR3aa
TRBJ2-1,15,few,-,TRBV9,TGTGCCAGCAGCACTCATTCGAGCTCCTACAATGAGCAGTTCTTC,CASSTHSSSYNEQFF
TRBJ2-1,16,medium-sized,TRBD2,TRBV4-3,TGCGCCAGCAGCCATCTTCTAGCGGGGGGGCTCAATGAGCAGTTCTTC,CASSHLLAGGLNEQFF
TRBJ2-7,16,-,TRBD2,TRBV7-2,TGTGCCAGCAGCTCCCCGGGACTAGCGGGATCCTACGAGCAGTACTTC,CASSSPGLAGSYEQYF
TRBJ1-1,15,-,-,TRBV19,TGTGCCAGTAGTATAGTCGCAGGGGTGAACACTGAAGCTTTCTTT,CASSIVAGVNTEAFF
TRBJ1-6,12,-,-,TRBV2,TGTGCCACCAGGCTACCTAATTCACCCCTCCACTTT,CATRLPNSPLHF
TRBJ2-1,16,-,TRBD2,TRBV7-8,TGTGCCAGCAGCCCGTCACTAGCGGGACCTTACAATGAGCAGTTCTTC,CASSPSLAGPYNEQFF
TRBJ2-5,16,-,-,TRBV7-2,TGTGCCAGCAGCACCCGGGGGGCCCAGGGCCAGGAGACCCAGTACTTC,CASSTRGAQGQETQYF
TRBJ2-2,17,-,-,TRBV19,TGTGCCAGTAGGCCGTCCCCGGGACAAATCAACACCGGGGAGCTGTTTTTT,CASRPSPGQINTGELFF
TRBJ1-5,24,-,-,TRBV23-1,TGCGCCAGCAGTCAATCACTTCCCCTATGGACCTTCATTGGGGTAGAGGGGACATATCAGCCCCAGCATTTT,CASSQSLPLWTFIGVEGTYQPQHF
TRBJ1-4,16,few,TRBD1,TRBV7-9,TGTGCCAGCAGCTTACAGGAAGGGACAGATAATGAAAAACTGTTTTTT,CASSLQEGTDNEKLFF
TRBJ2-3,14,-,TRBD2,TRBV28,TGTGCCAGCAATTTAGCGGGAGATAGAGATACGCAGTATTTT,CASNLAGDRDTQYF
TRBJ2-2,15,-,TRBD2,TRBV11-2,TGTGCCAGCAGCTTAGTACGGGGGGGCGCCGGGGAGCTGTTTTTT,CASSLVRGGAGELFF
TRBJ2-5,15,-,-,TRBV9,TGTGCCAGCAGCGTAGGAGGGTCCTACCAAGAGACCCAGTACTTC,CASSVGGSYQETQYF
TRBJ2-3,13,few,TRBD2,TRBV29-1,TGCAGCGTTCCTAGCGGGTACACAGATACGCAGTATTTT,CSVPSGYTDTQYF
TRBJ2-7,10,-,-,TRBV2,TGTGCCAGCAAGGGGTACGAGCAGTACTTC,CASKGYEQYF
TRBJ2-4,13,few,-,TRBV27,TGTGCCAGCAGTCTGGGGGCTGGAAACATTCAGTACTTC,CASSLGAGNIQYF
TRBJ2-7,13,few,-,TRBV29-1,TGCAGCGTTGGGAAGGACAGCTCCTACGAGCAGTACTTC,CSVGKDSSYEQYF
TRBJ1-4,16,-,TRBD1,TRBV7-9,TGTGCCAGCAGCACCCCGAGGGACAGTTCTACTGAAAAACTGTTTTTT,CASSTPRDSSTEKLFF
TRBJ1-3,18,-,-,TRBV15,TGTGCCACCAGCAGAGATGGAGGGCAGCACCGCTCTGGAAACACCATATATTTT,CATSRDGGQHRSGNTIYF
TRBJ2-7,15,-,TRBD2,TRBV27,TGTGCCAGCAGTTTTGGGGCTAGCGGGAACTACGAGCAGTACTTC,CASSFGASGNYEQYF
TRBJ2-7,16,-,-,TRBV27,TGTGCCAGCAGTTATATGGGGGCAGGCAGGGCCTACGAGCAGTACTTC,CASSYMGAGRAYEQYF
TRBJ1-5,15,few,-,TRBV30,TGTGCCTGGAGTCGGGGGGTTGATAGCAATCAGCCCCAGCATTTT,CAWSRGVDSNQPQHF
TRBJ2-3,17,-,-,TRBV10-3,TGTGCCATCAGTGAGTCGGGTGAGACAGCGACCACAGATACGCAGTATTTT,CAISESGETATTDTQYF
TRBJ1-3,14,-,-,TRBV28,TGTGCCAGCCAGCAGGGGAGCCCTGGAAACACCATATATTTT,CASQQGSPGNTIYF
TRBJ2-1,12,-,-,TRBV27,TGTGCCAGCAGTAGAGGGTACAATGAGCAGTTCTTC,CASSRGYNEQFF
TRBJ2-2,12,-,-,TRBV6-5,TGTGCCAGCAGTCCAGGGGTTGGGGAGCTGTTTTTT,CASSPGVGELFF
TRBJ2-1,15,-,TRBD2,TRBV7-9,TGTGCCAGCAGCTTGACTAGCGGTTACTACAATGAGCAGTTCTTC,CASSLTSGYYNEQFF
TRBJ1-6,13,-,-,TRBV27,TGTGCCAGCAGTTTCGCGAATAATTCACCCCTCCACTTT,CASSFANNSPLHF
TRBJ2-3,17,-,TRBD2,TRBV7-2,TGTGCCAGCAGCTTAGTGGGATCACTAGCGGGCACAGATACGCAGTATTTT,CASSLVGSLAGTDTQYF
TRBJ2-7,15,few,-,TRBV27,TGTGCCAGCGGTTACGATCGGACAGTCTCCTACGAGCAGTACTTC,CASGYDRTVSYEQYF
TRBJ2-2,14,-,TRBD2,TRBV19,TGTGCCACAGGAGCGGGAGTAACGACCGGGGAGCTGTTTTTT,CATGAGVTTGELFF